The 20 T cell receptor beta chains below were found in one sample sequenced in a study of control samples from healthy donors and cancer patients. Repertoires were generated with immunoSEQ multiplex PCR, while TCRdb's copy carries only in-frame clones and drops some. The data show 150,000 to 200,000 clones, 91% seen once. Sequenced: blood. All receptors come from a woman aged 25 to 39 in good health.

As for this clone: Other nucleotide sequences from this sample produce the same CDR3. The genes are TRBV5-1 and TRBJ2-7; D not resolved. Trimming took 0 bases from V and 5 from J, leaving 3 bases between them. CDR1 and CDR2 (germline): SGHRS, YFSETQ. There are 11 residues in the CDR3. The CDR3 region is CASSLGDEQYF. In DNA form, the CDR3 reads TGCGCCAGCAGCTTGGGGGACGAGCAGTACTTC.

This chain uses TRBV28 with TRBJ2-5, with D uncertain. Trimming took 6 bases from V and 3 from J, leaving 11 bases between them. The CDR3 consists of 13 residues. Germline V gives CDR1 MDHEN, CDR2 SYDVKM. The CDR3 region has the DNA TGTGCCAGCAGGGCTAGTGGTGAAGAGACCCAGTACTTC. Translated: CASRASGEETQYF.

The gene calls are TRBV25-1 and TRBJ1-1; 7 bases are a match to TRBD1. V shed 3 bases, J shed 1 base, and the junction held 5 bases outside the gene matches. CDR1 is MGHDK and CDR2 is SYGVNS in the germline V gene. This CDR3 contains 15 residues. The CDR3 is CASSEAGGGNTEAFF. For the CDR3, the DNA is TGTGCCAGCAGTGAGGCAGGGGGGGGGAACACTGAAGCTTTCTTT.

The rearrangement joins TRBV11-3 to TRBJ1-2; maybe TRBD1 (6 bases). The germline CDR1 and CDR2 sequences are SGHNT and YENEEA. The CDR3 totals 12 residues. Trimming pared 10 bases from V and 3 bases from J, leaving 12 bases between. The CDR3: CATRQDYYGYTF. The DNA for the CDR3 is TGTGCCACCCGACAGGATTACTATGGCTACACCTTC.

This rearrangement joins TRBV5-4 to TRBJ1-3; TRBD1 is a possible D gene (5 bases). The CDR3 length is 16 residues. Germline V lookup: CDR1 SGHNT, CDR2 YYREEE (reference sequence). V lost 0 bases and J 0 bases, leaving 10 bases between the germline ends. CDR3 region: CASSLGGGYSGNTIYF. DNA of the CDR3: TGTGCCAGCAGCTTGGGGGGGGGTTACTCTGGAAACACCATATATTTT.

This rearrangement joins TRBV5-4 to TRBJ1-3, with a weak D call TRBD1 (6 bases). The CDR3 loop spans 17 amino acids. Per the germline V gene, CDR1 is SGHNT and CDR2 is YYREEE (reference sequence). The germline V and J ends were trimmed by 0 bases and 0 bases, with 13 bases remaining between them. This chain's CDR3 is CASSLAGGGPSGNTIYF. The DNA for the CDR3 is TGTGCCAGCAGCTTGGCTGGCGGGGGGCCCTCTGGAAACACCATATATTTT.

This chain joins TRBV19 and TRBJ1-2, with unresolved D. Trimming took 5 bases from V and 0 from J, leaving 10 bases between them. Germline-derived CDR1 and CDR2 are LNHDA and SQIVND (reference sequence). The CDR3 sequence is 14 residues long. CDR3 sequence: CASSLSGANYGYTF. CDR3 bases: TGTGCCAGTAGTTTGTCGGGAGCTAACTATGGCTACACCTTC. The whole variable domain, filled in from reference TRBV19 and TRBJ1-2, reads DGGITQSPKYLFRKEGQNVTLSCEQNLNHDAMYWYRQDPGQGLRLIYYSQIVNDFQKGDIAEGYSVSREKKESFPLTVTSAQKNPTAFYLCASSLSGANYGYTFGSGTRLTVV.

The chain combines TRBV12-5 with TRBJ2-7; unclear D gene. The CDR3 loop spans 11 amino acids. Germline V lookup: CDR1 LGHNT, CDR2 FRNRAP. V lost 5 bases and J lost 4, with 6 bases in between. Here the CDR3 reads CASGGSYEQYF. In nucleotides, the CDR3 is TGTGCTAGTGGTGGGTCTTACGAGCAGTACTTC.

This clone was recorded once. The V and J genes are TRBV9 and TRBJ2-1; a weak D match, TRBD1 (7 bases). This CDR3 has 14 residues. The V gene lost 3 bases and the J gene lost 6 bases, with 13 bases spanning the gap. The germline gives CDR1 SGDLS, CDR2 YYNGEE. This CDR3 reads CASSDRQGGNEQFF. In nucleotides, the CDR3 is TGTGCCAGCAGCGACAGACAGGGAGGCAATGAGCAGTTCTTC. Full variable domain (rest looked up from reference TRBV9 and TRBJ2-1): DSGVTQTPKHLITATGQRVTLRCSPRSGDLSVYWYQQSLDQGLQFLIQYYNGEERAKGNILERFSAQQFPDLHSELNLSSLELGDSALYFCASSDRQGGNEQFFGPGTRLTVL.

The rearrangement uses TRBV11-2 and TRBJ1-6; D may be TRBD1 (5 bases). The germline V gene encodes CDR1 SGHAT and CDR2 FQNNGV. The CDR3 loop spans 19 amino acids. Between the trimmed V and J ends, which lost 0 bases and 0 bases, there was a span of 15 bases. CDR3 sequence (DNA): TGTGCCAGCAGCTTAGATCTGAGGGACGGTAGCTCCTATAATTCACCCCTCCACTTT. This encodes CASSLDLRDGSSYNSPLHF.

This clone has just one count. The chain carries TRBV7-8 and TRBJ1-3; 9 nucleotides agree with TRBD1. CDR1 is SGHVS and CDR2 is FQNEAQ in the germline V gene. J gave up 2 bases and V 5 bases, and 4 bases lay outside the gene matches. The CDR3 runs 15 residues. DNA for the CDR3: TGTGCCAGCAGCCGGGACAGGGCCCCTGGAAACACCATATATTTT. This sequence encodes CASSRDRAPGNTIYF.

In the case of this clone: This sample also contains other DNA sequences that code for the same CDR3. The rearrangement uses TRBV6-5 and TRBJ1-5; D is uncertain. The length of the CDR3 is 12 residues. V gave up 7 bases and J gave up 4 bases, with 8 bases separating them. CDR1 and CDR2 from the germline V gene are MNHEY and SVGAGI. This chain's CDR3 is CASKGQNQPQHF. The CDR3 DNA is TGTGCCAGCAAAGGGCAGAATCAGCCCCAGCATTTT.

The V and J genes are TRBV4-3 and TRBJ2-1, with 9 bases identical to TRBD1. The CDR3 spans 16 residues. Losses at the gene ends were 0 bases for V and 3 bases for J; bases not matched to a gene: 3. Germline V lookup: CDR1 LGHNA, CDR2 YSLEER. CDR3 loop: CASSQEGTGFYNEQFF. CDR3 in DNA: TGCGCCAGCAGCCAAGAAGGGACAGGGTTCTACAATGAGCAGTTCTTC.

The chain joins TRBV7-9 to TRBJ1-3; 7 bases agree with TRBD1. CDR1 SEHNR and CDR2 FQNEAQ come from the germline V gene (reference sequence). This CDR3 comprises 14 residues. Germline trimming cut 8 bases from V and 1 base from J; bases unmatched to any gene: 5. The CDR3 reads CASHDRASGNTIYF. DNA of the CDR3: TGTGCCAGCCACGACAGGGCATCTGGAAACACCATATATTTT.

Regarding this clone: The same CDR3 can be traced to other DNA sequences in this sample. The chain is built from TRBV11-3 and TRBJ2-7; the D call may be TRBD1 or TRBD2 (5 bases each). Germline CDR1 reads SGHNT; CDR2 reads YENEEA. Trimming pared 5 bases from V and 0 bases from J, leaving 8 bases between. The CDR3 loop spans 13 amino acids. The CDR3 region is CASSLGVSYEQYF. The CDR3 nucleotides read TGTGCCAGCAGCCTGGGGGTCTCCTACGAGCAGTACTTC.

V usage is TRBV20-1 and J usage is TRBJ2-1; weak D call: TRBD2 (5 bases). The CDR3 runs 11 residues. Trimming left V 4 bases short and J 4 bases short, with 5 bases between. Per germline, CDR1 DFQATT and CDR2 SNEGSKA (reference sequence). The DNA for the CDR3 is TGCAGTGCTAAGCGGTACAATGAGCAGTTCTTC. Its protein is CSAKRYNEQFF.

This rearrangement joins TRBV7-2 to TRBJ1-5; 9 bases agree with TRBD1. Per germline, CDR1 SGHTA and CDR2 FQGNSA. Trimming at V came to 3 bases and at J to 4 bases, leaving 4 bases not matched to a gene. CDR3 length equals 15 residues. Written as DNA, the CDR3 is TGTGCCAGCAGCTTGACCGGGACAGGGAATCAGCCCCAGCATTTT. As protein: CASSLTGTGNQPQHF. Full variable domain (rest looked up from reference TRBV7-2 and TRBJ1-5): GAGVSQSPSNKVTEKGKDVELRCDPISGHTALYWYRQSLGQGLEFLIYFQGNSAPDKSGLPSDRFSAERTGGSVSTLTIQRTQQEDSAVYLCASSLTGTGNQPQHFGDGTRLSIL.

The genes are TRBV5-8 and TRBJ1-5; D is uncertain. Deletions cut 0 bases from V and 3 bases from J, with 7 bases between. CDR3 length: 14 residues. Germline V lookup: CDR1 SGHTS, CDR2 YDEGEE. The CDR3: CASSLGRANQPQHF. CDR3 in DNA: TGTGCCAGCAGCTTGGGGAGAGCCAATCAGCCCCAGCATTTT.

The rearrangement uses TRBV15 and TRBJ1-2, with D unclear. The ends were cut back, 3 bases at V and 4 bases at J, with 12 bases in the middle. Germline CDR1 LNHNV, CDR2 YYDKDF (reference sequence). This CDR3 region has 14 residues. The CDR3 DNA reads as TGTGCCACCAGCAGGTCCGGGTCGATCTATGGCTACACCTTC. Translating gives CATSRSGSIYGYTF.

The rearrangement uses TRBV12-3 or TRBV12-4 and TRBJ1-1, with TRBD1 matching 7 bases. This CDR3 is built from 11 residues. The V and J ends lost 6 bases and 6 bases, in that order; junction bases with no gene match: 1. The CDR3 bases are TGTGCCAGCAGCAGGGGGGCTGAAGCTTTCTTT. Encoded protein: CASSRGAEAFF.